This T cell receptor (beta chain) came from a study of T cell responses to AZD1222 COVID-19 vaccine. Findings and limits, study-wide: At study baseline, merely over 5 AZD1222 recipients were seropositive. It should be noted that donors were predominantly white British and more often female, and clonal diversity was possibly underestimated.

Concerning this clone itself: Antigen unknown.

The CDR3 runs to 16 residues. Unmatched junction bases numbered 8, after V lost 3 bases and J lost 10 bases. Germline V gene data show CDR1 as SGHRS and CDR2 as YFSETQ. The data were produced by immunoSEQ multiplex PCR, yet TCRdb's version contains in-frame clones alone and is incomplete. Of under 110,000 clones listed, 70% to 90% are singletons. The source is an adult in good health. Sequenced here: peripheral blood, sampled on day 0 of AZD1222 vaccination. V and J are TRBV5-1 and TRBJ2-1, with 15 bases that match TRBD2. The DNA for the CDR3 is TGCGCCAGCAGCTCAGGACTAGCGGGAGGGCCGGGGGAGCAGTTCTTC. Its protein is CASSSGLAGGPGEQFF.